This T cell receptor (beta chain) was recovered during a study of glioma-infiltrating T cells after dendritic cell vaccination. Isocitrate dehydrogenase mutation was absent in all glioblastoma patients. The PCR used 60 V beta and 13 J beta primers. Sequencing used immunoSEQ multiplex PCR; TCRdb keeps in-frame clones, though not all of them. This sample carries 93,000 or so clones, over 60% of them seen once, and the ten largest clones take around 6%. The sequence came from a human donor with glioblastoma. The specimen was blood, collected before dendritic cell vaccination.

CDR3 nucleotide sequence: TGTGCCAGCAGTTTCACCAGGGAGGGCTACGAGCAGTACTTC. As protein: CASSFTREGYEQYF. The V and J genes are TRBV28 and TRBJ2-7, with 7 positions matching TRBD2. V was clipped by 3 bases and J by 3 bases; unmatched bases: 5. Germline V gene data show CDR1 as MDHEN and CDR2 as SYDVKM. This CDR3 has 14 amino acids.